This T cell receptor (beta chain) comes out of a study of patients and donors after allogeneic stem cell transplantation (dated by TCRdb to the early 2020s). The table lists this clonotype with a few counts. Its recognized antigen is unknown. One base away there is no much larger clone; base qualities are not given. The germline V gene encodes CDR1 SGHDT and CDR2 YYEEEE. The CDR3, from cysteine to phenylalanine, totals 13 residues. CDR3 DNA only is kept here, 39 bases in frame from base 1. The junction shows trimming of 4 bases on V and 5 bases on J, plus 11 bases between the germline ends. The method behind the library was RT-PCR. The data were produced on a NextSeq 550. Starting from the raw public reads, TCRdb applied fastp trimming at Q25, assembled clones with MiXCR and retained in-frame beta chains. Every entry covers one CDR3 protein and lists the most common genes and DNA from its rows. The sample profile shows about a million distinct CDR3 sequences; around 17% of them were found once. Around 6% of the sample goes to the ten largest clones.

The sequence was collected from a human donor who was either an allogeneic HSCT recipient or a stem cell or donor lymphocyte infusion donor (not recorded which). It is not recorded whose cells these are; they may come from a transplant donor. The rearranged chain carries TRBV5-6 and TRBJ2-3; the D gene is possibly TRBD1, with 5 bases matching. Sequenced: blood, either unsorted or a sorted T cell fraction (not recorded which). The bases read TGTGCCAGCAGCCCGGACACGGTAGATACGCAGTATTTT. Its amino acids are CASSPDTVDTQYF.